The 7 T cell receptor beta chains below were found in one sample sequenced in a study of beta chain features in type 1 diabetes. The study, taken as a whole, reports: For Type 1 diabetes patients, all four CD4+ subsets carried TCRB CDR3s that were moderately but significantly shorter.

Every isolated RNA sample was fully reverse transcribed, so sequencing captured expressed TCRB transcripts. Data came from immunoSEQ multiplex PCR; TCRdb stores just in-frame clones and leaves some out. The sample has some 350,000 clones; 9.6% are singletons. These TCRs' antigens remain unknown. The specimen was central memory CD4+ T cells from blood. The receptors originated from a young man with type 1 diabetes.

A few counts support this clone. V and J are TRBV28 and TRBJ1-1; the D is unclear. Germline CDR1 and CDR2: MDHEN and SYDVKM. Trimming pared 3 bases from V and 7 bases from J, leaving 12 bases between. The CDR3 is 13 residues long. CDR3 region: CASSLVVQNEAFF. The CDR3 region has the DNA TGTGCCAGCAGTTTGGTGGTCCAGAATGAAGCTTTCTTT.

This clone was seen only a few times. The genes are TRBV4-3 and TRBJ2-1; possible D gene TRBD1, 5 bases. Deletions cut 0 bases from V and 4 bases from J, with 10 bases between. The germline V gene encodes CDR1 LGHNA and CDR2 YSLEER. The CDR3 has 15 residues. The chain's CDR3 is CASSQDRQTYNEQFF. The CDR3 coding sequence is TGCGCCAGCAGCCAAGACCGACAGACTTACAATGAGCAGTTCTTC.

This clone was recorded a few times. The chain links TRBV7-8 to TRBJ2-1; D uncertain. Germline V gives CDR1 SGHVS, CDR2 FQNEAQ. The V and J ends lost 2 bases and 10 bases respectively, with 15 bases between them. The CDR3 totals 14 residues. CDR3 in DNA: TGTGCCAGCAGCTTAAATGGTTTTAATGTAGAGCAGTTCTTC. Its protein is CASSLNGFNVEQFF. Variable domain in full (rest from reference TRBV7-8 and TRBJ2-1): GAGVSQSPRYKVAKRGQDVALRCDPISGHVSLFWYQQALGQGPEFLTYFQNEAQLDKSGLPSDRFFAERPEGSVSTLKIQRTQQEDSAVYLCASSLNGFNVEQFFGPGTRLTVL.

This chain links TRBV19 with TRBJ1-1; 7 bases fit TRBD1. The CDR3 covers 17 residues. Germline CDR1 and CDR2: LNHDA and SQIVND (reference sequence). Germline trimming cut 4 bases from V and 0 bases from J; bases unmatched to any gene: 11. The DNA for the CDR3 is TGTGCCAGTAGTAAGGAAACAGGGGCGCCGTTGAACACTGAAGCTTTCTTT. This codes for CASSKETGAPLNTEAFF.

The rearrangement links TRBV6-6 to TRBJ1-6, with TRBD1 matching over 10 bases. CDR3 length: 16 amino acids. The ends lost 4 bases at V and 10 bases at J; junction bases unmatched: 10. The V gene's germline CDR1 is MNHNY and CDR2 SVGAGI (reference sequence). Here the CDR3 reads CASSSQSGTGESPLHF. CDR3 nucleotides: TGTGCCAGCAGTTCACAATCCGGGACAGGGGAATCACCCCTCCACTTT.

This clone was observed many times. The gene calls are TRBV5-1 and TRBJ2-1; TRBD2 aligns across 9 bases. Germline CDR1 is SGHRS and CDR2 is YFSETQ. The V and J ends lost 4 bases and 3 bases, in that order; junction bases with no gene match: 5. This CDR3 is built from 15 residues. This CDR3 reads CASSPGLARYNEQFF. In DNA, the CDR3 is TGCGCCAGCAGCCCGGGACTAGCTCGCTACAATGAGCAGTTCTTC.

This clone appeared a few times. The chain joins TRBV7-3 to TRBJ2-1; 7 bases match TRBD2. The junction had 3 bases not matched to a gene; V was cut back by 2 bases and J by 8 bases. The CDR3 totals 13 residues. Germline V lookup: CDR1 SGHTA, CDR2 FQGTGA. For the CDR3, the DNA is TGTGCCAGCAGCTTACTTCTAGCGGATGAGCAGTTCTTC. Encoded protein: CASSLLLADEQFF.